This T cell receptor (beta chain) was profiled in a study of CD8 T cells in Susac syndrome. Stable or active relapsing-remitting multiple sclerosis, untreated and meeting revised McDonald criteria, defined the controls. With random hexamers, reverse transcription was performed on roughly 0.45 to 1 ug of RNA. TCRdb itself ran the immunoSEQ multiplex PCR reads through MiXCR, one entry per CDR3 protein. Among around 130,000 distinct CDR3 sequences listed, 80% to 85% were seen once. V was shortened by 5 bases and J by 8 bases, with 8 bases between the two germline ends. CDR1 is SGHRS and CDR2 is YFSETQ in the germline V gene. The length of the CDR3 is 11 residues.

The chain employs TRBV5-1 and TRBJ2-1; no clear D. Sequencing was performed on CD8+ T cells from PBMCs. The receptor's source is a human donor with multiple sclerosis. The CDR3 DNA reads as TGCGCCAGCAGGGAAGGGTATGAGCAGTTCTTC. It codes for CASREGYEQFF.